This is a list of T cell receptor beta chains from one sample in a study of blood T cell repertoires in COVID-19. Measured with immunoSEQ multiplex PCR; TCRdb has only the in-frame clones, and not every one. This repertoire shows roughly 400,000 clones, 88% found once; its top ten account for 1.4% to 1.5%. The sequencing input was PBMCs or T cells enriched from blood (not recorded which). Every receptor here comes from a woman aged 18-29 years who had been exposed to COVID-19. Each CDR3 is given with its conserved first and last residue. A D gene is named only where the DNA matches it firmly. Size is omitted from some rows. Given values are once, few, many or a class for expanded clones.

D gene,V gene,clone size,J gene,CDR3 DNA,CDR3 protein
NA,TRBV19,NA,TRBJ2-3,TGTGCCAGTTCCCCGACTGCCCTGGATACGCAGTATTTT,CASSPTALDTQYF
NA,TRBV28,NA,TRBJ2-7,TGTGCCAGCAGTCCTTTTGGTCAGGGCTCCTACGAGCAGTACTTC,CASSPFGQGSYEQYF
TRBD1,TRBV19,NA,TRBJ2-3,TGTGCCAGTAGTATAGAAGGGGGCCTAAGCACAGATACGCAGTATTTT,CASSIEGGLSTDTQYF
TRBD2,TRBV7-9,NA,TRBJ2-5,TGTGCCAGCAGCCAACGAAGCGGGGTTGAGACCCAGTACTTC,CASSQRSGVETQYF
NA,TRBV28,NA,TRBJ1-4,TGTGCCAGCAGTTTATCGGGGATCAATCAAAAACTGTTTTTT,CASSLSGINQKLFF
TRBD1,TRBV18,NA,TRBJ1-4,TGTGCCAGCTCACCAACAGGGGTGGGTTCTAATGAAAAACTGTTTTTT,CASSPTGVGSNEKLFF
NA,TRBV5-4,NA,TRBJ1-2,TGTGCCACCAGCTGGGGGCAAGACTATGGCTACACCTTC,CATSWGQDYGYTF
NA,TRBV29-1,NA,TRBJ2-7,TGCAGCGTTGAAGATCAGGGGGGCTCCTACGAGCAGTACTTC,CSVEDQGGSYEQYF
NA,TRBV29-1,NA,TRBJ1-1,TGCAGCGTCTTTACTACGGTGAACACTGAAGCTTTCTTT,CSVFTTVNTEAFF
NA,TRBV24-1,few,TRBJ1-4,TGTGCCACCAGTGATTCTGGCAGCGGCGGAGAAAAACTGTTTTTT,CATSDSGSGGEKLFF
TRBD1,TRBV5-4,NA,TRBJ2-5,TGTGCCAGCAGCCGTGGACAGGCCCAAGAGACCCAGTACTTC,CASSRGQAQETQYF
TRBD2,TRBV9,NA,TRBJ2-7,TGTGCCAGCAGCGTACTTAGCGGGGGGGCAGGCGAGCAGTACTTC,CASSVLSGGAGEQYF